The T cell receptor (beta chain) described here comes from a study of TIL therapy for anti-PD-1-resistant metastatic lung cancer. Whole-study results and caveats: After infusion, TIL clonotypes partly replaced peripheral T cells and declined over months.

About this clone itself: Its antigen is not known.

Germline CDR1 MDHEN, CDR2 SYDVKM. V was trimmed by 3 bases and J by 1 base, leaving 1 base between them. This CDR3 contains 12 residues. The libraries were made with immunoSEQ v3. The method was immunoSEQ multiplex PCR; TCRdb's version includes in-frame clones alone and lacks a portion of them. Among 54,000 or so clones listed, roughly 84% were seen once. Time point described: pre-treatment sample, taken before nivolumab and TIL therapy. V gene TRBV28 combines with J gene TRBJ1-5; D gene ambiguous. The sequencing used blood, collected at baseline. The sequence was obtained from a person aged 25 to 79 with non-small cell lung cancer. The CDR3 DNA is TGTGCCAGCAGTTTCAGCAATCAGCCCCAGCATTTT. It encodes CASSFSNQPQHF.